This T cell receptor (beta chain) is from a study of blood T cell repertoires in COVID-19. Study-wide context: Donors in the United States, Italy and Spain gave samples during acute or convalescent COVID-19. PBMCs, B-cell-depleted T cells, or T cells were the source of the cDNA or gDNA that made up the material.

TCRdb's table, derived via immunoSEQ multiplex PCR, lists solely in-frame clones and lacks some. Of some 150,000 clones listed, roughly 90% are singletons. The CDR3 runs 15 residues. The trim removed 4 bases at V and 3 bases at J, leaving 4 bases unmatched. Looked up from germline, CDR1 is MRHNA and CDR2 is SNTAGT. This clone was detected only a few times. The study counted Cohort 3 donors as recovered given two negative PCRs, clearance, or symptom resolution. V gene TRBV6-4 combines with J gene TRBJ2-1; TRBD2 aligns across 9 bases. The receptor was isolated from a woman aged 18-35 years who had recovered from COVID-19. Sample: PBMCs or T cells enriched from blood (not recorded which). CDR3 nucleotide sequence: TGTGCCAGCAGTGTTTTAGCGGGGGACTACAATGAGCAGTTCTTC. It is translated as CASSVLAGDYNEQFF.